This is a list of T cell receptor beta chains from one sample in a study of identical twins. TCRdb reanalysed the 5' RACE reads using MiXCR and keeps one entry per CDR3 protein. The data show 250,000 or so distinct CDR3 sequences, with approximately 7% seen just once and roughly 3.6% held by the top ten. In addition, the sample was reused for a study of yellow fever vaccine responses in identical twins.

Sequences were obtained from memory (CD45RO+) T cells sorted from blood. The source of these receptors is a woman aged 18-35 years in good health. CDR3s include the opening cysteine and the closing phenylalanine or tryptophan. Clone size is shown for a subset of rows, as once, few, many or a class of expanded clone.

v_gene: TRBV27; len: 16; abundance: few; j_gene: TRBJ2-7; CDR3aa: CASSRDLRDSSYEQYF
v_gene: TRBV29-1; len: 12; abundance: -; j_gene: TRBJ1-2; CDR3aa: CSVELTGRGYTF
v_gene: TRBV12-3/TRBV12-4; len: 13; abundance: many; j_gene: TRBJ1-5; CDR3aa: CASSFEVSQPQHF
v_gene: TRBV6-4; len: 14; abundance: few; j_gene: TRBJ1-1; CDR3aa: CASRVATANTEAFF
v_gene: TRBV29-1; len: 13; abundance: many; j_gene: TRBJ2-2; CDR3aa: CSVDRGNTGELFF
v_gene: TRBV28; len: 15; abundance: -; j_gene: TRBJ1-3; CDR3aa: CASSPRTGLDYTIYF
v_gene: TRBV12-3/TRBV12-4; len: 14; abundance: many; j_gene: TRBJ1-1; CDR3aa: CASSTLDRGAEAFF
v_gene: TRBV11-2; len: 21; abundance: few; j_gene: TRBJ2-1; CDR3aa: CASSWRPGLAGGITGHNEQFF
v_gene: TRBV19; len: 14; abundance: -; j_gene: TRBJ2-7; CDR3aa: CASSADWASYEQYF
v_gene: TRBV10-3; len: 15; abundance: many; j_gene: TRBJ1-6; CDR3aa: CAISESGQGASPLHF
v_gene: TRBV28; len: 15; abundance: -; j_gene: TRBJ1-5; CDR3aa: CASSKGQGRNQPQHF
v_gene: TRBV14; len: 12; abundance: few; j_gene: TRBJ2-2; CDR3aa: CASSSRTVELFF
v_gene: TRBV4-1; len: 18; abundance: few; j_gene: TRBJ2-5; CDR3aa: CASSQDQLAGGPRETQYF
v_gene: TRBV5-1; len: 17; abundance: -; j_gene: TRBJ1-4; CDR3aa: CASSLQPRSSYNEKLFF
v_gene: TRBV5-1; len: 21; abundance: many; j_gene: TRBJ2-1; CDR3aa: CASSLARNNPPRGLRGYEQFF
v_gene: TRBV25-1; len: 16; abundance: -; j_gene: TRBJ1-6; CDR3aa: CASSPSGRVINSPLHF
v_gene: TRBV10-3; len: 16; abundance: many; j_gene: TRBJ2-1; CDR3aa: CAITPGTGVIYNEQFF
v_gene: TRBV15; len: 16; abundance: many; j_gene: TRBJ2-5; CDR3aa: CATSREDFTGQETQYF
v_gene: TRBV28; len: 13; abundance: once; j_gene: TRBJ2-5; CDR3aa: CASRRDRGETQYF
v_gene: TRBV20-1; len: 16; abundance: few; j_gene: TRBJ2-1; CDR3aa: CSARRDYSGGYNEQFF
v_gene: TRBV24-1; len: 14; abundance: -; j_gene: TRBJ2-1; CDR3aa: CATSGTSRYNEQFF
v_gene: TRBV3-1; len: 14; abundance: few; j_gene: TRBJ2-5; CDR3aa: CASSQEGGEETQYF
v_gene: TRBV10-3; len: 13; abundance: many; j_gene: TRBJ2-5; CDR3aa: CAIRKRRGETQYF
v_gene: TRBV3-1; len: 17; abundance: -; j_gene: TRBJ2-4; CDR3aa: CASSQTGTELAKNIQYF
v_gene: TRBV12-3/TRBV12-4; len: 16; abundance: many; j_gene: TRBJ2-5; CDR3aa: CASSFQLAGGRETQYF
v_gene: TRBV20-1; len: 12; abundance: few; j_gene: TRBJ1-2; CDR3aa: CSARGSNYGYTF
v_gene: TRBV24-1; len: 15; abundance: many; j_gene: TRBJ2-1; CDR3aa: CATSDFSGRAGEQFF
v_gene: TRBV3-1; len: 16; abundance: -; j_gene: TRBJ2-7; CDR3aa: CASSQVGRTGFDEQYF
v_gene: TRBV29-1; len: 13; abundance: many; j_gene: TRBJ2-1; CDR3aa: CSVEGVRFDEQFF
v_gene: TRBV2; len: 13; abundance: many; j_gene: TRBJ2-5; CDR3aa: CASKHGGLETQYF
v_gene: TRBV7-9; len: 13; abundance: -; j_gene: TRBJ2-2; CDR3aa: CASSKEGTGELFF
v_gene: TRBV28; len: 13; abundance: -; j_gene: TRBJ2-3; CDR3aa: CVTMHYLTDTQYF
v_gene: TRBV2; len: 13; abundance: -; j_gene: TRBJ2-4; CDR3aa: CASWGDGKNIQYF
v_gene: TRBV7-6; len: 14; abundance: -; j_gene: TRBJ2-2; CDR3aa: CASSHSLNTGELFF
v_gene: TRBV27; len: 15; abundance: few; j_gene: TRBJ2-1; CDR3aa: CASSITGTGIGEQFF
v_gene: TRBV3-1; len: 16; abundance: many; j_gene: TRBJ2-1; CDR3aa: CASSPGGTSVWYEQFF
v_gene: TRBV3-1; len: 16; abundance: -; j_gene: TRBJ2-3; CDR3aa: CASSRINSGGTDTQYF
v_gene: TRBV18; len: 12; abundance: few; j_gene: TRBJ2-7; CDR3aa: CASSPASREQYF
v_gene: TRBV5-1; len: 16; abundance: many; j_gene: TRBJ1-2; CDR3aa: CASSLARDRGLDGYTF
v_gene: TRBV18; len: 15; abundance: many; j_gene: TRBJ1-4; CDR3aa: CASSPPGQGQEKLFF
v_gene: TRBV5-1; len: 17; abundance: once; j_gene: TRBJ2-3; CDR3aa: CASSTGTSGSRVDTQYF
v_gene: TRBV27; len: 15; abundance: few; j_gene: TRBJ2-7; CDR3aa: CASRITSGRAYEQYF
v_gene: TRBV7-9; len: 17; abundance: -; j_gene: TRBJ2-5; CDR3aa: CASSLVGRGPLWETQYF
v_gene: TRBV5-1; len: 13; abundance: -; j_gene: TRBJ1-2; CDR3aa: CASSIDRTYGYTF
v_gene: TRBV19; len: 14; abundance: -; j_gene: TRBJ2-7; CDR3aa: CASSLRTASYEQYF
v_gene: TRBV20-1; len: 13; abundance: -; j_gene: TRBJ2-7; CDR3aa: CSARERETYEQYF
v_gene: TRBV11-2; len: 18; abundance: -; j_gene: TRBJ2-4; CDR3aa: CASSPPHADGRSKNIQYF
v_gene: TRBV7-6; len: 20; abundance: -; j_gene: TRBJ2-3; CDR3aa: CASSLLPIAGGKTSTDTQYF
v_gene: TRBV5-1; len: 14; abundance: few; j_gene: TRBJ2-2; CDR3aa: CASSLELAGGELFF
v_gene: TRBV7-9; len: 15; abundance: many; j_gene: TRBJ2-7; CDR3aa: CASSLGGTSGRKQYF
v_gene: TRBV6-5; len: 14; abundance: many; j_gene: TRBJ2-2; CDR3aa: CASSTSGGSGELFF
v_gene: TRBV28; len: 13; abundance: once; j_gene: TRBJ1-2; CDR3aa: CASSSRLGPRYTF
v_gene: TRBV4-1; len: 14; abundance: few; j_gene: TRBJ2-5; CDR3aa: CASSPGGLAETQYF
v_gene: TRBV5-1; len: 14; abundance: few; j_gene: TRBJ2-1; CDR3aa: CASSLGTGWNEQFF
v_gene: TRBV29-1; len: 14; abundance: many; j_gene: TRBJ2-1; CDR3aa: CSVDDMSSYNEQFF
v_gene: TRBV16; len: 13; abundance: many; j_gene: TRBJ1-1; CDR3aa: CASSRGLDTEAFF
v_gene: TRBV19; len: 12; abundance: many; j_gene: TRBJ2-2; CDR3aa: CASELAAGELFF